The source of this T cell receptor (beta chain) is a study of T cells in Graves' hyperthyroidism and ophthalmopathy. This clonotype was recorded at least ten times. Its antigen is still unknown. Graves' hyperthyroidism was deemed stable absent ophthalmopathy progression within 18 months. The study enrolled patients aged 18 to 65 with newly diagnosed hyperthyroidism of under 2 months' duration. The study, taken as a whole, reports: Ophthalmopathy was told apart from stable hyperthyroidism by a 13 V-J model. The model predicted ophthalmopathy a median around six months before onset.

This CDR3 comprises 14 residues. V shed 6 bases and J shed 2 bases, with 12 bases lying between them. The germline gives CDR1 ENHRY, CDR2 SYGVKD. RNA transcripts provided the source from which TCR beta CDR3 regions were amplified. Researchers ran a first-round RT-PCR on the TCR CDR3 using the HTBI primer set. TCRdb used MiXCR to reprocess the multiplex PCR reads, holding one entry per CDR3 protein. The sample records under 800,000 distinct CDR3 sequences, 12% to 15% being singletons. The specimen sequenced was blood. This receptor was identified in a woman aged 18-30 years with Graves' hyperthyroidism. The rearrangement links TRBV10-3 to TRBJ2-3, with D possibly TRBD2 on 5 matching bases. The CDR3 sequence: CAISPGYYTDTQYF. Written as DNA, the CDR3 is TGTGCCATCAGCCCGGGGTACTACACAGATACGCAGTATTTT.